This T cell receptor (beta chain) is from a study of blood T cell repertoires in COVID-19. The overall study: Some COVID-19 samples were acute and others convalescent; all came from the United States, Italy and Spain. T cells, B-cell-depleted T cells, or PBMCs supplied cDNA or gDNA.

It was during active infection that Seattle patients were enrolled and then longitudinally followed. Using immunoSEQ multiplex PCR, the repertoire was profiled, and TCRdb retains in-frame clones only, with some absent. Among 300,000 to 400,000 clones listed, more than 70% were seen once. This CDR3 comprises 14 residues. Per the germline V gene, CDR1 is LNHDA and CDR2 is SQIVND (reference sequence). The germline V and J ends were trimmed by 4 bases and 1 base, with 11 bases remaining between them. The chain is built from TRBV19 and TRBJ2-7, with a weak D call TRBD2 (6 bases). Sequencing was performed on peripheral blood. The TCR originated in a woman in her thirties with COVID-19, enrolled during active disease. The CDR3 DNA follows: TGTGCCAGTAGTACGGGGGAAAGGTCCTACGAGCAGTACTTC. Protein sequence: CASSTGERSYEQYF.